A selection of T cell receptor beta chains follows, all from one sample in a study of blood T cells in healthy people across ages. TCRdb re-called the 5' RACE reads through MiXCR, storing one row per CDR3 protein. The sample records 600,000 to 900,000 distinct CDR3 sequences, under 30% being singletons. These same records also appear under a second study, on T cells of mothers and their children.

The sample taken for sequencing was blood. These receptors all come from a boy younger than 18 in good health. The CDR3 runs from the conserved cysteine through the conserved F or W. D genes are given only for firm matches. Clone size, where shown, is once, few, many, or a class for clones that have expanded.

j_gene	len	v_gene	d_gene	abundance	CDR3aa	CDR3nt
TRBJ2-1	11	TRBV6-5	NA	few	CASKEGNEQFF	TGTGCCAGCAAGGAGGGGAATGAGCAGTTCTTC
TRBJ2-7	15	TRBV4-1	NA	few	CASSQRVAESYEQYF	TGCGCCAGCAGCCAAAGGGTCGCGGAATCCTACGAGCAGTACTTC
TRBJ1-3	17	TRBV30	TRBD1	few	CAWSRLGTGEAGNTIYF	TGTGCCTGGAGTCGGCTCGGGACAGGGGAGGCTGGAAACACCATATATTTT
TRBJ2-6	16	TRBV5-1	NA	few	CASSLEGGTGANVLTF	TGCGCCAGCAGCTTGGAGGGGGGGACTGGGGCCAACGTCCTGACTTTC
TRBJ2-5	14	TRBV5-1	TRBD1	few	CAGSVDRGGETQYF	TGCGCCGGCAGCGTAGACAGGGGAGGAGAGACCCAGTACTTC
TRBJ2-1	17	TRBV4-2	TRBD2	few	CASSRPSGVLVYNEQFF	TGTGCCAGCAGCCGACCTAGCGGGGTACTAGTCTACAATGAGCAGTTCTTC
TRBJ2-1	15	TRBV29-1	NA	NA	CSVAVPESSYNEQFF	TGCAGCGTCGCTGTCCCAGAGAGCTCCTACAATGAGCAGTTCTTC
TRBJ2-5	15	TRBV20-1	NA	NA	CSATLPGWGKETQYF	TGCAGTGCGACACTCCCGGGCTGGGGAAAAGAGACCCAGTACTTC
TRBJ2-1	16	TRBV24-1	TRBD1	once	CATSDPGTGEGNEQFF	TGTGCCACCAGTGACCCCGGGACAGGGGAGGGCAATGAGCAGTTCTTC
TRBJ1-3	14	TRBV12-3/TRBV12-4	TRBD1	few	CASSPTGPGNTIYF	TGTGCCAGCAGTCCGACAGGGCCGGGAAACACCATATATTTT
TRBJ2-7	15	TRBV10-3	NA	NA	CAISEGALPSYEQYF	TGTGCCATCAGTGAGGGGGCCCTTCCTTCCTACGAGCAGTACTTC
TRBJ2-5	16	TRBV7-8	NA	few	CASSLLGRGWFETQYF	TGTGCCAGCAGCTTATTAGGCAGGGGATGGTTTGAGACCCAGTACTTC
TRBJ1-2	12	TRBV9	TRBD1	few	CASSTGQAGYTF	TGTGCCAGCAGTACGGGACAGGCGGGCTACACCTTC
TRBJ1-1	13	TRBV20-1	NA	few	CSADGKMNTEAFF	TGCAGTGCAGACGGAAAAATGAACACTGAAGCTTTCTTT
TRBJ1-2	13	TRBV20-1	NA	NA	CSARVMGHYGYTF	TGCAGTGCTAGAGTGATGGGCCACTATGGCTACACCTTC
TRBJ2-5	16	TRBV6-5	TRBD2	few	CASSRPGLAGRETQYF	TGTGCCAGCAGTCGACCGGGACTAGCGGGGCGAGAGACCCAGTACTTC
TRBJ2-5	13	TRBV6-5	TRBD1	NA	CASRSTGEQTQYF	TGTGCCAGCCGAAGCACAGGGGAGCAGACCCAGTACTTC
TRBJ2-1	15	TRBV9	TRBD1	NA	CARTLAGTAYNEQFF	TGTGCCCGCACCCTAGCCGGGACAGCCTACAATGAGCAGTTCTTC
TRBJ2-7	13	TRBV7-8	NA	NA	CASSPGLPGEQYF	TGTGCCAGCAGCCCCGGACTACCGGGGGAGCAGTACTTC
TRBJ1-3	16	TRBV6-6	NA	NA	CASSYSMVSNLNTIYF	TGTGCCAGCAGTTACTCGATGGTCAGCAACTTAAACACCATATATTTT
TRBJ2-1	14	TRBV4-1	NA	NA	CASSHSGSGNEQFF	TGCGCCAGCAGCCACTCAGGGTCGGGGAACGAGCAGTTCTTC
TRBJ2-2	16	TRBV5-1	NA	NA	CASSYNREIHTGELFF	TGCGCCAGCAGCTATAACAGGGAAATTCACACCGGGGAGCTGTTTTTT
TRBJ2-4	14	TRBV9	TRBD2	few	CASSVLSGGAIQYF	TGTGCCAGCAGCGTCCTTAGCGGGGGGGCAATTCAGTACTTC
TRBJ2-5	14	TRBV20-1	NA	NA	CSAHGGEPGETQYF	TGCAGTGCCCATGGTGGGGAACCGGGGGAGACCCAGTACTTC
TRBJ2-3	16	TRBV5-1	TRBD2	few	CASSGGTSGSTDTQYF	TGCGCCAGCAGCGGGGGGACTAGCGGGAGCACAGATACGCAGTATTTT
TRBJ2-5	17	TRBV19	TRBD2	few	CASSIVETSGGQETQYF	TGTGCCAGTAGTATAGTGGAGACTAGCGGGGGCCAAGAGACCCAGTACTTC
TRBJ2-5	13	TRBV19	TRBD1	few	CASSMGTEETQYF	TGTGCCAGTAGTATGGGGACAGAAGAGACCCAGTACTTC
TRBJ2-7	17	TRBV5-1	TRBD2	NA	CASSFGLAGEDPYEQYF	TGCGCCAGCAGCTTCGGACTAGCGGGGGAGGACCCCTACGAGCAGTACTTC
TRBJ2-5	15	TRBV27	TRBD1	NA	CASSSRDRGGETQYF	TGTGCCAGCAGTTCCCGGGACAGGGGTGGCGAGACCCAGTACTTC
TRBJ2-1	13	TRBV7-3	TRBD1	once	CASSSTGVDEQFF	TGTGCCAGCAGCTCGACAGGGGTAGATGAGCAGTTCTTC
TRBJ1-2	13	TRBV29-1	NA	NA	CSVLQYLNYGYTF	TGCAGCGTCTTACAGTACCTTAACTATGGCTACACCTTC
TRBJ2-3	13	TRBV15	NA	NA	CATRTDLTDTQYF	TGTGCCACCAGGACGGATCTCACAGATACGCAGTATTTT
TRBJ1-5	16	TRBV7-9	TRBD1	NA	CASSHTGQGLNQPQHF	TGTGCCAGCAGCCATACGGGACAGGGGTTAAATCAGCCCCAGCATTTT
TRBJ2-5	14	TRBV29-1	NA	NA	CSVVTDPDGETQYF	TGCAGCGTGGTGACAGACCCGGACGGGGAGACCCAGTACTTC
TRBJ2-3	16	TRBV7-9	NA	NA	CASSLAQDSLTDTQYF	TGTGCCAGCAGCTTAGCGCAGGACAGCCTCACAGATACGCAGTATTTT
TRBJ2-5	12	TRBV29-1	NA	few	CSIWTAQETQYF	TGCAGCATCTGGACAGCCCAAGAGACCCAGTACTTC
TRBJ2-7	14	TRBV4-1	TRBD2	NA	CACSQVGLVYEQYF	TGCGCCTGCAGCCAAGTAGGACTAGTCTACGAGCAGTACTTC
TRBJ1-1	15	TRBV7-9	NA	NA	CASSLVLGTNTEAFF	TGTGCCAGCAGCTTAGTTCTCGGGACAAACACTGAAGCTTTCTTT
TRBJ2-7	14	TRBV3-1	TRBD1	NA	CASSSGTVSYEQYF	TGTGCCAGCAGCAGTGGGACAGTTTCCTACGAGCAGTACTTC
TRBJ2-1	16	TRBV24-1	TRBD2	few	CATSDETSGGYNEQFF	TGTGCCACCAGTGATGAGACTAGCGGGGGGTACAATGAGCAGTTCTTC
TRBJ2-1	14	TRBV18	NA	few	CASSPATGGEEQFF	TGTGCCAGCTCACCTGCGACAGGAGGGGAGGAGCAGTTCTTC
TRBJ2-1	16	TRBV12-3/TRBV12-4	NA	few	CASSDPGVGGYNEQFF	TGTGCCAGCAGCGATCCGGGTGTGGGGGGCTACAATGAGCAGTTCTTC
TRBJ2-7	14	TRBV7-9	NA	few	CASSEQSGPYEQYF	TGTGCCAGCAGCGAGCAATCAGGGCCTTACGAGCAGTACTTC
TRBJ2-1	15	TRBV18	NA	NA	CASSPLSGHYNEQFF	TGTGCCAGCTCACCCCTTTCGGGGCATTACAATGAGCAGTTCTTC
TRBJ2-4	13	TRBV14	NA	few	CASSQVEENIQYF	TGTGCCAGCAGCCAAGTGGAAGAAAACATTCAGTACTTC
TRBJ1-4	12	TRBV20-1	NA	NA	CSAGRQNEKLFF	TGCAGTGCTGGGAGACAGAATGAAAAACTGTTTTTT
TRBJ2-1	13	TRBV10-3	TRBD2	NA	CAISGGSQAEQFF	TGTGCCATCAGCGGGGGGAGCCAGGCTGAGCAGTTCTTC
TRBJ1-2	15	TRBV7-9	TRBD1	NA	CASSSGTVVSYGYTF	TGTGCCAGCAGCTCGGGGACAGTGGTCTCCTATGGCTACACCTTC